This TCR beta chain derives from a study of blood T cell repertoires in COVID-19. On the study more broadly: There were acute and convalescent COVID-19 samples, and they came from the United States, Italy and Spain. In each case, the material was cDNA or gDNA derived from T cells, B-cell-depleted T cells, or PBMCs.

This clone appeared a few times. Patients from Seattle were sampled longitudinally, starting during active infection. Looked up from germline, CDR1 is WNHNN and CDR2 is SYGVQD (reference sequence). V lost 4 bases to trimming and J lost 6 bases, with 16 bases between them. This CDR3 has 15 amino acids. Sequencing was performed with immunoSEQ multiplex PCR; in TCRdb, only in-frame clones are kept and a portion is missing. The profile shows roughly 480,000 clones, 80% to 90% of them singletons. Sequencing was performed on peripheral blood. This chain connects TRBV10-1 to TRBJ2-1, with a weak D call TRBD1 (5 bases). This receptor was obtained from a man between 18 and 35 years old with COVID-19, enrolled during active disease. CDR3 sequence: CASSAGLGPTNEQFF. The DNA of the CDR3 is TGCGCCAGCAGTGCAGGGTTGGGTCCAACCAATGAGCAGTTCTTC.